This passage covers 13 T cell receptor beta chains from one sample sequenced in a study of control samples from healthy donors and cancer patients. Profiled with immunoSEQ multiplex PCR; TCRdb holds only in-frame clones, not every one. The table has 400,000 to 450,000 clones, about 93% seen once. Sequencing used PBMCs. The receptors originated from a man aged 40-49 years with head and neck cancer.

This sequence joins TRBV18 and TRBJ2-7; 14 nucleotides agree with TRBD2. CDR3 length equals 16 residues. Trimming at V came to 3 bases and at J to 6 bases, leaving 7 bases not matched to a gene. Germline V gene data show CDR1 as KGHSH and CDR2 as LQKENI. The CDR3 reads CASSPPGLAGEGEQYF. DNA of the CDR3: TGTGCCAGCTCACCCCCGGGACTAGCGGGAGAGGGCGAGCAGTACTTC. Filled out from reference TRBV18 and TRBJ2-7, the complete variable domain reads NAGVMQNPRHLVRRRGQEARLRCSPMKGHSHVYWYRQLPEEGLKFMVYLQKENIIDESGMPKERFSAEFPKEGPSILRIQQVVRGDSAAYFCASSPPGLAGEGEQYFGPGTRLTVT.

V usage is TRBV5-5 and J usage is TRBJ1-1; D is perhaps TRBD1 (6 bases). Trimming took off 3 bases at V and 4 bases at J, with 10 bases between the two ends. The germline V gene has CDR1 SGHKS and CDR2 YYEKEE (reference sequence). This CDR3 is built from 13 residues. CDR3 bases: TGTGCCAGCAGCTCCGCAGGGGTCACTGAAGCTTTCTTT. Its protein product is CASSSAGVTEAFF.

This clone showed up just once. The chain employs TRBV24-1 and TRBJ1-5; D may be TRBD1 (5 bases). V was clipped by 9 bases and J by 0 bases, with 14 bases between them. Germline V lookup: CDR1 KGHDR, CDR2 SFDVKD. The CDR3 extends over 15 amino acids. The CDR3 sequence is CATGDGIYSNQPQHF. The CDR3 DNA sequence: TGTGCCACCGGGGACGGCATCTATAGCAATCAGCCCCAGCATTTT.

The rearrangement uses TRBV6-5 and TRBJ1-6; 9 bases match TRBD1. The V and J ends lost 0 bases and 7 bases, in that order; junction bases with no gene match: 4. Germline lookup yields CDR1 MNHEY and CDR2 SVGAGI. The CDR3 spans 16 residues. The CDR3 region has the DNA TGTGCCAGCAGTTACTCCTCCGACAGGGGGAATTCACCCCTCCACTTT. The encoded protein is CASSYSSDRGNSPLHF.

CDR3 residues: CASSLLVLPGTGELFF. CDR3 sequence (DNA): TGTGCCAGCAGCCTCTTAGTTCTGCCCGGGACCGGGGAGCTGTTTTTT. The chain is built from TRBV7-8 and TRBJ2-2; no reliable D call. Deletions cut 5 bases from V and 5 bases from J, with 18 bases between. The CDR3 is 16 amino acids. Germline CDR1 reads SGHVS; CDR2 reads FQNEAQ.

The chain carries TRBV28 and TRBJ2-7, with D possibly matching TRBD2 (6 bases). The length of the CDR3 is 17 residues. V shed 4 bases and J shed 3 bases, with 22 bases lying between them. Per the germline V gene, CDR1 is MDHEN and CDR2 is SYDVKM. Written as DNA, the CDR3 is TGTGCCAGCAGTTCCTGGGGAATTGTTAGCGGAAGCTACGAGCAGTACTTC. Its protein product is CASSSWGIVSGSYEQYF.

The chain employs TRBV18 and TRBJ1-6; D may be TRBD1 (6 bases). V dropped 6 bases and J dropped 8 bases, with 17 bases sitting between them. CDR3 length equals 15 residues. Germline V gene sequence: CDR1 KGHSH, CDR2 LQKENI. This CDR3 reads CASSEGGTTDSPLHF. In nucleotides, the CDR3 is TGTGCCAGCTCCGAAGGGGGTACTACTGATTCACCCCTCCACTTT.

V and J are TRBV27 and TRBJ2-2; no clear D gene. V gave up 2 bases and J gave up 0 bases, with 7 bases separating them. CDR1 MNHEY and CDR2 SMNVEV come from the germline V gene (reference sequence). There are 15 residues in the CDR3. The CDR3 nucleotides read TGTGCCAGCAGTTTAGGCCTCCCGAACACCGGGGAGCTGTTTTTT. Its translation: CASSLGLPNTGELFF.

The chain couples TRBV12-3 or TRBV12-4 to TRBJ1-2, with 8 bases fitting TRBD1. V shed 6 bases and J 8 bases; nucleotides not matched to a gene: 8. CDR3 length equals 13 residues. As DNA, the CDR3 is TGTGCCAGCAGCCCCGGGACAGGTCGAGGCTACACCTTC. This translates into CASSPGTGRGYTF.

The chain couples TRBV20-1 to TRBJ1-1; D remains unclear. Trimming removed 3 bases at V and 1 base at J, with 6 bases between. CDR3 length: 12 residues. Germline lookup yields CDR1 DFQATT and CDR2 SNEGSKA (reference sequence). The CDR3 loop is CSASLGNTEAFF. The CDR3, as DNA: TGCAGTGCTAGTCTGGGGAACACTGAAGCTTTCTTT.

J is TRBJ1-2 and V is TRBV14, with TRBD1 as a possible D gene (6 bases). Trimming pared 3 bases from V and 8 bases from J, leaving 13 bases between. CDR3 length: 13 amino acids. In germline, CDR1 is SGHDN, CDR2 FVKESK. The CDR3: CASSQPGARGYTF. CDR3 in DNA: TGTGCCAGCAGCCAGCCAGGGGCGAGGGGCTACACCTTC.

The CDR3 loop reads CASSLLFGSTNTEAFF. The CDR3 DNA reads TGCGCCAGCAGCTTACTCTTTGGCAGTACGAACACTGAAGCTTTCTTT. The chain combines TRBV5-1 with TRBJ1-1; D remains unclear. V was shortened by 2 bases and J by 1 base, with 15 bases between the two germline ends. The CDR3 has 16 amino acids. CDR1 is SGHRS and CDR2 is YFSETQ in the germline V gene.

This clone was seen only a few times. The CDR3 DNA is TGTGCCAGCTCGCTGGACAGAGCCTACGAGCAGTACTTC. Its translation: CASSLDRAYEQYF. The V call is TRBV18, the J call TRBJ2-7, with D perhaps matching TRBD1 (6 bases). The V end was cut by 6 bases, the J end by 2 bases, with 11 bases between. Germline CDR1 reads KGHSH; CDR2 reads LQKENI. The CDR3 runs to 13 residues. Looking up the rest from reference TRBV18 and TRBJ2-7 gives the full variable domain: NAGVMQNPRHLVRRRGQEARLRCSPMKGHSHVYWYRQLPEEGLKFMVYLQKENIIDESGMPKERFSAEFPKEGPSILRIQQVVRGDSAAYFCASSLDRAYEQYFGPGTRLTVT.